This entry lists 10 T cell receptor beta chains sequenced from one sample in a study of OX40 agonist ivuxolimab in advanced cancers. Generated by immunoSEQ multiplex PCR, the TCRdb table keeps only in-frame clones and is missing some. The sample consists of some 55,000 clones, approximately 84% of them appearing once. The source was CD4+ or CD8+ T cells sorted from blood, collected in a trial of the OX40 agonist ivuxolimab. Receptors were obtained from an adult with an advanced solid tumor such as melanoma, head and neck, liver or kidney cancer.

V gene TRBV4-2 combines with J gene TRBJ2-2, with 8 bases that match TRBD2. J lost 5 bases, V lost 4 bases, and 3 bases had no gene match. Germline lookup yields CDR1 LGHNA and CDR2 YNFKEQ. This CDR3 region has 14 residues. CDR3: CASSRGGPTGELFF. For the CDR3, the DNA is TGTGCCAGCAGCCGCGGGGGGCCGACCGGGGAGCTGTTTTTT.

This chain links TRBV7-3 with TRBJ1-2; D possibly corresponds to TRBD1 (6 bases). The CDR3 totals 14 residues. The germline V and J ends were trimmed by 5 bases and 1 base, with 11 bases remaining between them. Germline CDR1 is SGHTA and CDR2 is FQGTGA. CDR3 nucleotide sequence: TGTGCCAGCAGCCCGGGACAACATAACTATGGCTACACCTTC. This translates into CASSPGQHNYGYTF.

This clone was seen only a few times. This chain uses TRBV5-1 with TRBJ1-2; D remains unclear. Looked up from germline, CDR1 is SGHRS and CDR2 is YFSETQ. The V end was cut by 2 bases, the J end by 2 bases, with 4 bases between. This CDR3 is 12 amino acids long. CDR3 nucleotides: TGCGCCAGCAGCTTAGGCAACTATGGCTACACCTTC. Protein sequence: CASSLGNYGYTF.

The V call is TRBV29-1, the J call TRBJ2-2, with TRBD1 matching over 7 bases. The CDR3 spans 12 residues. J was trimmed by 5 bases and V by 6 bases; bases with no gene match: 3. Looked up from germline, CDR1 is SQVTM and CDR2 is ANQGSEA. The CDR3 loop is CSVGQRTGELFF. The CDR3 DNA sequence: TGCAGCGTGGGACAGAGAACCGGGGAGCTGTTTTTT.

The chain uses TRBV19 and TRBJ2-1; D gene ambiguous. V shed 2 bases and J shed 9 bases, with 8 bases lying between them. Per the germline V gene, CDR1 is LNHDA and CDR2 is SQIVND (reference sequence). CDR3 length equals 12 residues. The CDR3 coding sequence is TGTGCCAGTAGTATAAAGCCGAGTGAGCAGTTCTTC. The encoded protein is CASSIKPSEQFF.

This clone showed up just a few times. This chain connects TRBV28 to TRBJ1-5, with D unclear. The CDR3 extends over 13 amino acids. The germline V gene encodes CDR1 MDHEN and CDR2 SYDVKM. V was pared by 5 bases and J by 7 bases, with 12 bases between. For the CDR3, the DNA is TGTGCCAGCAGTCCCCACCAGGTCCAGCCCCAGCATTTT. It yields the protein CASSPHQVQPQHF.

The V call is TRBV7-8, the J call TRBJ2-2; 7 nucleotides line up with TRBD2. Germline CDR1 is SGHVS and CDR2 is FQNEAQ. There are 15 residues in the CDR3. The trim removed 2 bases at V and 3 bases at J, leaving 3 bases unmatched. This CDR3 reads CASSLRREYTGELFF. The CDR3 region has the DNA TGTGCCAGCAGCTTACGGCGGGAGTACACCGGGGAGCTGTTTTTT.

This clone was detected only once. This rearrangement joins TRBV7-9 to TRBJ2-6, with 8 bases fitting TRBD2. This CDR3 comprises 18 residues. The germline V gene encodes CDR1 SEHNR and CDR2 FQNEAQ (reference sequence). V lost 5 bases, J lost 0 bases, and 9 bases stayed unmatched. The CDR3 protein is CASSPLGLVPSGANVLTF. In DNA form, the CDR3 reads TGTGCCAGCAGCCCACTGGGACTAGTGCCCTCTGGGGCCAACGTCCTGACTTTC.

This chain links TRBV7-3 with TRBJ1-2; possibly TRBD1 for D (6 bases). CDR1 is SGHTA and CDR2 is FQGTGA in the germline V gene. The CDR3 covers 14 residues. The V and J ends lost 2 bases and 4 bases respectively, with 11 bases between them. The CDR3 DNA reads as TGTGCCAGCAGCTTACTAGCAGGGGTCTATGGCTACACCTTC. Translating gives CASSLLAGVYGYTF.

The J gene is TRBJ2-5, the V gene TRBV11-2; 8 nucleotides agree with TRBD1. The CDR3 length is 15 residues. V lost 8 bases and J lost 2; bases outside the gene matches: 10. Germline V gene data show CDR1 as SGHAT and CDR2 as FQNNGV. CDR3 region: CASSVGDRYQETQYF. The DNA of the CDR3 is TGTGCCAGCTCAGTTGGGGACAGGTATCAAGAGACCCAGTACTTC.